This record looks at one TCR beta chain sequence and its context. Its antigen has not been determined. No quality values exist for individual bases; no much larger clone is one base distant. Taken with the paper, the label for time point translates to: about 28 days (+/-7) after the second vaccine dose. AZD1222 recipients with second doses at about 4 weeks or about 12 weeks were pooled, because spike-specific TCR depth and breadth did not differ between schedules. The vaccinee samples were drawn from two UK trials, COV001 and COV002, one of which was a single-blind randomized controlled phase 2/3 trial testing AZD1222 (ChAdOx1 nCoV-19) in healthy adults. For TCRbeta chain sequencing, PBMC samples from trial participants were taken at day 0 and at day 28 after the second dose. CDR1 and CDR2 were assigned from the germline V gene (reference sequence) as SEHNR and FQNEAQ. The CDR3 measures 15 amino acids from cysteine to phenylalanine. Kept here is only the CDR3 DNA, which spans 45 bases and is read in frame from base 1. The V end gives up 5 bases and the J end 4 bases, leaving 9 bases in the junction not matched to a gene.

This sample stems from a study of T cell responses to AZD1222 COVID-19 vaccine (dated by TCRdb to about 2021). Notes on the research overall: TCR sequencing covered 230 to 250 trial participants: 200 to 210 given two doses of AZD1222 and 26 given two doses of MenACWY control vaccine. Trial participants were enrolled by age into subgroups of 18-55, 56-69 and 70-plus years, and around 150, 29 and 61 TCR-sequenced participants, respectively, were included in these subgroups.

Summary of the overall study and its limitations: After two AZD1222 doses, spike-specific TCR breadth and depth were significantly higher than at day 0 and than in MenACWY recipients. Epitopes outside the regions mutated in the B.1.351 and B.1.1.7 variants were reportedly recognized by nearly half of the unique spike-specific TCRs. Participants were mostly white British and included more females than males, and it was suggested by the authors that clonal diversity may have been underestimated. Conclusions about previously exposed vaccinees are limited because only 6 or 7 AZD1222 recipients were SARS-CoV-2 seropositive at baseline. Because no day 14 peak-response samples were available, repertoires were characterized only after the peak T cell response. The 56-69-year group was small, and its depth increase did not reach significance, likely because of low power. CD4 TCRs associated with the vaccine covered the entire spike protein, and the dominant responses were in regions 160-218 and 743-854.

The CDR3 regions of human TCRbeta chains were analyzed by immunosequencing. In the authors' own workflow: Repertoire TCRs were checked for matches against a reference library of SARS-CoV-2-specific TCRs that had been generated using the MIRA antigen-specificity platform. Breadth meant the fraction of unique TCRs that were SARS-CoV-2-associated, whereas depth meant the fraction of total T cells that were SARS-CoV-2-associated. Using the MIRA data, every spike-specific TCR was mapped to the spike region that the TCR reacted to and assigned to either a CD4 or a CD8 class. Log10-transformed breadth and depth values were compared by one-way ANOVA with Sidak's multiple comparisons tests. Here the immuneACCESS table is served through TCRdb, limited to in-frame sequences with V and J called. Missing clones are a known gap in these copies; in checked studies unresolved V genes cover under half, and the rest lacks a known reason. V and J calls and clone size are copied from that table; D and trimming were computed from the DNA. Here the sample has under 150,000 clones; 85% to 95% occur a single time. Together, the top ten hold about 9.4% of the sample.

The specimen comprised peripheral blood, sampled 28 days after the second AZD1222 dose. Here the chain combines TRBV7-9 and TRBJ1-1, with 8 central nucleotides matching TRBD1. This sequence originates from an adult who received the AZD1222 COVID-19 vaccine. Here the CDR3 is given as CASSLPTGVSTEAFF. The DNA sequence follows: TGTGCCAGCAGCCTTCCGACAGGGGTGAGCACTGAAGCTTTCTTT.